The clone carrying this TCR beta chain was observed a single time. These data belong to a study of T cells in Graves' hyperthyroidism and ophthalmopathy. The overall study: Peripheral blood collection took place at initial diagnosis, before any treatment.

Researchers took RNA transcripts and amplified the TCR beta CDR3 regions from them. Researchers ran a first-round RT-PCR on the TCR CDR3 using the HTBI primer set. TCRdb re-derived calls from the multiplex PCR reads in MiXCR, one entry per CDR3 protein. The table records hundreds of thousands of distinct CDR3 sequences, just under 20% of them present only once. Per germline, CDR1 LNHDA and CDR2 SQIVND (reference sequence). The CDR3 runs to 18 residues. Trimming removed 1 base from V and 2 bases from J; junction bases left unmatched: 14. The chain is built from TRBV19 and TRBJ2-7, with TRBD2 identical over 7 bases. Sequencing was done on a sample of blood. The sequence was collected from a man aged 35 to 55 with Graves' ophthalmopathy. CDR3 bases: TGTGCCAGTAGTATAGCCCTCCGCTCGAGCGGGGTAACCTACGAGCAGTACTTC. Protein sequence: CASSIALRSSGVTYEQYF.